The source of this TCR beta chain is a study of blood T cell repertoires in COVID-19. Study-wide background: Samples came from the United States, Italy and Spain, spanning acute and convalescent COVID-19. From T cells, B-cell-depleted T cells, or PBMCs came the material, which was cDNA or gDNA.

V gave up 3 bases and J gave up 3 bases, with 9 bases separating them. The CDR3 loop spans 13 amino acids. In germline, CDR1 is SQVTM, CDR2 ANQGSEA. In the original processing: It was from reference gene primer amplification that nucleated cell counts were estimated. The assay was immunoSEQ multiplex PCR, and TCRdb's table has in-frame clones only and misses some. V, J and clone size derive from that table, while D and trimming were established from the DNA sequence. The sample comprises about 130,000 clones, approximately 80% of which are singletons, and about 12% rests with the top ten. The chain couples TRBV29-1 to TRBJ1-5; D is uncertain. The specimen was peripheral blood. This sequence was found in an older woman with acute or convalescent COVID-19. CDR3 sequence reads: CSVELQPNQPQHF. CDR3 DNA: TGCAGCGTTGAGCTACAGCCCAATCAGCCCCAGCATTTT.